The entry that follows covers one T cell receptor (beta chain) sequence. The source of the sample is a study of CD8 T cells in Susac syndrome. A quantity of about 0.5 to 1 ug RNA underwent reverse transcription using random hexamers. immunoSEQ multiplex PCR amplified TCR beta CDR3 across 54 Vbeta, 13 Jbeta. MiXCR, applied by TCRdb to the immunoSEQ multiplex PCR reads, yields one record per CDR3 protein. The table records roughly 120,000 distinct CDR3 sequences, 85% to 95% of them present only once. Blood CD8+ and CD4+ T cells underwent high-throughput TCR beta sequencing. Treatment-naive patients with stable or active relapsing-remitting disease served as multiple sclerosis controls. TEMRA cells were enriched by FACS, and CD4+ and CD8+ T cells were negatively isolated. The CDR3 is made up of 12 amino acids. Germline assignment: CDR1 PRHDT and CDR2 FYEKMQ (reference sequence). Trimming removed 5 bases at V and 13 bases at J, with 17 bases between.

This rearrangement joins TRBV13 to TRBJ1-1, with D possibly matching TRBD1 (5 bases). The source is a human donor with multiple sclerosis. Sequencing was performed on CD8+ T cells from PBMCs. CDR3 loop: CASSPGAKGHFF. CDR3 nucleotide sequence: TGTGCCAGCAGCCCCGGGGCCAAAGGTCATTTCTTT.